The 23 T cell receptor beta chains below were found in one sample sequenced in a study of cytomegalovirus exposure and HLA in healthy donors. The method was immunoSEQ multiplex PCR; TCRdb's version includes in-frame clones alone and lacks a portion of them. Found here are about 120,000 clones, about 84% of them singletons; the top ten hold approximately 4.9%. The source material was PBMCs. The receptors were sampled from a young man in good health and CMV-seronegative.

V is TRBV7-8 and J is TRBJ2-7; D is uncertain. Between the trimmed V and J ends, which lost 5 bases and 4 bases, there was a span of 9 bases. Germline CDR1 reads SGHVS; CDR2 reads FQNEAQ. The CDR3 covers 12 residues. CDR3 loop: CASSPLKYEQYF. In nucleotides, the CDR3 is TGTGCCAGCAGCCCACTCAAGTACGAGCAGTACTTC.

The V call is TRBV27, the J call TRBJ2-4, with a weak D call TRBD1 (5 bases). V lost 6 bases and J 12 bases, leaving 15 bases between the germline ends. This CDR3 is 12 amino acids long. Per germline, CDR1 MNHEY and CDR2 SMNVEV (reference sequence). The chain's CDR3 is CASRQSQGHQYF. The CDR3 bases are TGTGCCAGCAGGCAGTCCCAGGGCCATCAGTACTTC.

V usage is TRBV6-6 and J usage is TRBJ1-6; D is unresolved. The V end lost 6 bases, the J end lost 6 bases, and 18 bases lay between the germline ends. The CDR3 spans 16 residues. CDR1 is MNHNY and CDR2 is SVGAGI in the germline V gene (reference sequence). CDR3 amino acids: CASRTAGGDTNSPLHF. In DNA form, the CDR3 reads TGTGCCAGCAGGACGGCCGGCGGGGATACTAATTCACCCCTCCACTTT.

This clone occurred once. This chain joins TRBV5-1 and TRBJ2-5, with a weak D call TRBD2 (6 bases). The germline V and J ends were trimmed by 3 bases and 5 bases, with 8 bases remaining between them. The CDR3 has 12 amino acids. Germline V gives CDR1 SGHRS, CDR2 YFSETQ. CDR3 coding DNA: TGCGCCAGCAGCTCAGGAGGGGAGACCCAGTACTTC. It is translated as CASSSGGETQYF.

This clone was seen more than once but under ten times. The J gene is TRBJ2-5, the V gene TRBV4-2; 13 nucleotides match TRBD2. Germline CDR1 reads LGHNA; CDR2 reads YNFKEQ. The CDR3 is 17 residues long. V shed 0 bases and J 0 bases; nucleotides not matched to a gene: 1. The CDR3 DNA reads TGTGCCAGCAGCCAAGACGGACTAGCGGGGGACCAAGAGACCCAGTACTTC. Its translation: CASSQDGLAGDQETQYF.

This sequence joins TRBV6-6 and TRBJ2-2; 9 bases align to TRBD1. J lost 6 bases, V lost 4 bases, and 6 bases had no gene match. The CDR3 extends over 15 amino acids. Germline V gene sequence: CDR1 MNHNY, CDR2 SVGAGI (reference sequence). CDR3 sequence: CASSFLQGAPGELFF. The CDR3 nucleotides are TGTGCCAGCAGTTTCCTACAGGGGGCCCCCGGGGAGCTGTTTTTT.

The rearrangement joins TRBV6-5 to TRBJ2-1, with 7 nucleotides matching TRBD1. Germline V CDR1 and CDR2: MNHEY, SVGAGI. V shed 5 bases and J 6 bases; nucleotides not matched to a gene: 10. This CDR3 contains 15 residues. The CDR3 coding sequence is TGTGCCAGCAGTCCCGACAGGGTGCGTTTCAATGAGCAGTTCTTC. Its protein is CASSPDRVRFNEQFF.

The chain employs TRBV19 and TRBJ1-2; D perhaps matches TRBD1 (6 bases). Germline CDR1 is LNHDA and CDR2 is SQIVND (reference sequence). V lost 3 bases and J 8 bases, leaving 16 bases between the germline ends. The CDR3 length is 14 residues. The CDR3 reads CASSITAGDGGYTF. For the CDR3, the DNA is TGTGCCAGTAGTATTACGGCAGGGGACGGGGGCTACACCTTC.

The CDR3 loop reads CATGVAGGLQETQYF. The DNA of the CDR3 is TGTGCCACCGGAGTTGCGGGAGGCCTCCAAGAGACCCAGTACTTC. The chain uses TRBV19 and TRBJ2-5, with TRBD2 matching over 8 bases. Per germline, CDR1 LNHDA and CDR2 SQIVND (reference sequence). There are 15 residues in the CDR3. V was pared by 10 bases and J by 1 base, with 11 bases of the junction left unmatched.

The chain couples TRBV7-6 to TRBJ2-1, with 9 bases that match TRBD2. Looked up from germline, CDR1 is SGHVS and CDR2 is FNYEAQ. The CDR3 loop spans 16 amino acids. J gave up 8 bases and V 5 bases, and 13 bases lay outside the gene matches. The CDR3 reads CASSLRGAGGIHEQFF. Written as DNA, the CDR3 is TGTGCCAGCAGCCTCCGGGGAGCGGGAGGTATCCATGAGCAGTTCTTC.

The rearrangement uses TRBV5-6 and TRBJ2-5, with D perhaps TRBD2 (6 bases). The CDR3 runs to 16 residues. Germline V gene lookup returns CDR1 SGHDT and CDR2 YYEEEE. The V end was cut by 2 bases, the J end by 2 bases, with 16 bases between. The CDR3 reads CASSFRPGRRQETQYF. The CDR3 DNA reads TGTGCCAGCAGCTTTCGGCCAGGGAGGCGGCAAGAGACCCAGTACTTC.

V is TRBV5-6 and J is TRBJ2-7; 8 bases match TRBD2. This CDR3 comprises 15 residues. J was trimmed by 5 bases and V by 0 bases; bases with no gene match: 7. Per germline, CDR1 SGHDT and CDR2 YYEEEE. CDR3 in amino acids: CASSLDAGGFHEQYF. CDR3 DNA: TGTGCCAGCAGCTTGGATGCGGGGGGTTTCCACGAGCAGTACTTC. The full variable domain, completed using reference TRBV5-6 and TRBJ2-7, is DAGVTQSPTHLIKTRGQQVTLRCSPKSGHDTVSWYQQALGQGPQFIFQYYEEEERQRGNFPDRFSGHQFPNYSSELNVNALLLGDSALYLCASSLDAGGFHEQYFGPGTRLTVT.

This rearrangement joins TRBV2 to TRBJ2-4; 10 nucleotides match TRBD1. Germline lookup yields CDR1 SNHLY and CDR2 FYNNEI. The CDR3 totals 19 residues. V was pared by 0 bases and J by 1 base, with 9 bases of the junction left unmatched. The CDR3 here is CASSEAPGQGRSAKNIQYF. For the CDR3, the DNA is TGTGCCAGCAGTGAAGCGCCGGGACAGGGGCGCTCGGCCAAAAACATTCAGTACTTC.

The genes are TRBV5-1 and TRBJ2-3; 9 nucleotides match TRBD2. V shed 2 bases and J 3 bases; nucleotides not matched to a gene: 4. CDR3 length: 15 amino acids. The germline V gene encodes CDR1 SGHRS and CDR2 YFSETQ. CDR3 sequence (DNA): TGCGCCAGCAGCTTACGAACTAGCGGGACAGATACGCAGTATTTT. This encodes CASSLRTSGTDTQYF.

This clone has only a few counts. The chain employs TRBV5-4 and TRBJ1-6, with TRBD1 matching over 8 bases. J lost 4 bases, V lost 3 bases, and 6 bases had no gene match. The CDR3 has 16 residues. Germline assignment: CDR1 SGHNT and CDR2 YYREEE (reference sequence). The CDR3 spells CASSSSGTGYNSPLHF. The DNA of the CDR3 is TGTGCCAGCAGCTCCTCGGGGACAGGTTATAATTCACCCCTCCACTTT.

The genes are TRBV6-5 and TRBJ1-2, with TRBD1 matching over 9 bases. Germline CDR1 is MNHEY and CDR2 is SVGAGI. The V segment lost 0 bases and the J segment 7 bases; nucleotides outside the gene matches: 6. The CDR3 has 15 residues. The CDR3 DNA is TGTGCCAGCAGTTACTCCGGGACAGGGCTGAGTGGCTACACCTTC. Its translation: CASSYSGTGLSGYTF.

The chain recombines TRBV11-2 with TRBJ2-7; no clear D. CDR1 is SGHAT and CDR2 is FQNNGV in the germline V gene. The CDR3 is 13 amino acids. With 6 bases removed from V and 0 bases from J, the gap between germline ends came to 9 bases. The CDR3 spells CASSSGSSYEQYF. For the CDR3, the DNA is TGTGCCAGCAGTTCCGGTTCCTCCTACGAGCAGTACTTC.

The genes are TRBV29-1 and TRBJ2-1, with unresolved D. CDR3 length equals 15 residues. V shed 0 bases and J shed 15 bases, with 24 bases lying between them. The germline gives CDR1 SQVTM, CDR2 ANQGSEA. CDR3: CSVEDQRYDSTNRFF. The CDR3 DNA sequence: TGCAGCGTTGAAGATCAGAGGTACGACTCAACAAATCGGTTCTTC.

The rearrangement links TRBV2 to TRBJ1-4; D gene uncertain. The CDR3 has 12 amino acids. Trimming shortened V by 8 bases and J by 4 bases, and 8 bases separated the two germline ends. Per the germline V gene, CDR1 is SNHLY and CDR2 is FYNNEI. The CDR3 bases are TGTGCCAGCGGGCTGGTTAATGAAAAACTGTTTTTT. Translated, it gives CASGLVNEKLFF.

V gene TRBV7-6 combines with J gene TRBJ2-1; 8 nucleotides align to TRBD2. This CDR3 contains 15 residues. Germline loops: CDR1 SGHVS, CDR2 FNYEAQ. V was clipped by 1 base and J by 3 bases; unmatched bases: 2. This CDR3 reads CASSLDSGNYNEQFF. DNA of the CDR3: TGTGCCAGCAGCTTAGATAGCGGGAACTACAATGAGCAGTTCTTC.

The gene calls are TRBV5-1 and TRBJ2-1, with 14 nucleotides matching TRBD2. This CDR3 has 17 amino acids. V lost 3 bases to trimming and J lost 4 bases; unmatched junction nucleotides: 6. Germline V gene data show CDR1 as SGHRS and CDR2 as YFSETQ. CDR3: CASSSGLAGGIYNEQFF. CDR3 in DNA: TGCGCCAGCAGCTCAGGACTAGCGGGGGGTATATACAATGAGCAGTTCTTC.

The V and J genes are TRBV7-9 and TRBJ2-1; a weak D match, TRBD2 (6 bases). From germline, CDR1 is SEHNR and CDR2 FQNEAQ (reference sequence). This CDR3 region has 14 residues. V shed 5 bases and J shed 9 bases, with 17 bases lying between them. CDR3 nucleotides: TGTGCCAGCAGCCTATGGGAGGAGCTAGTTGAGCAGTTCTTC. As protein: CASSLWEELVEQFF.

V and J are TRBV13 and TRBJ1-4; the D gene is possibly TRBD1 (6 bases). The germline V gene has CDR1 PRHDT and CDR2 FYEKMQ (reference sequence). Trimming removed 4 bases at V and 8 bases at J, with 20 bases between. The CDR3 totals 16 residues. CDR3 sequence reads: CASSSRGSGAREKLFF. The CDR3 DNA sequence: TGTGCCAGCAGCTCCCGGGGCTCAGGGGCAAGGGAAAAACTGTTTTTT.